What follows is one TCR beta chain and its context. Its target is not known. This sample is drawn from a study of healthy donors' naive CD4 and CD8 T cells. Study results and limitations: Alpha and beta chains were sequenced in bulk without pairing.

TCR libraries were built from approximately 0.45 ug of total RNA by linear amplification. TCRdb itself ran the reads through MiXCR, one entry per CDR3 protein. The table includes 150,000 to 200,000 distinct CDR3 sequences, about 70% detected once. CDR1 and CDR2 from the germline V gene are LNHNV and YYDKDF (reference sequence). CDR3 size: 15 residues. V lost 1 base to trimming and J lost 15 bases, with 22 bases between them. This sequence was found in a pool of human donors in good health; the sample pools cells from several healthy donors. The sample was naive CD4+ and CD8+ T cells sorted from blood, pooled from several donors. The V call is TRBV15, the J call TRBJ2-1; no clear D gene. The CDR3 sequence: CATSRVRATKPPLFF. The CDR3 coding sequence is TGTGCCACCAGCAGAGTTCGGGCCACGAAGCCTCCGTTGTTCTTC.